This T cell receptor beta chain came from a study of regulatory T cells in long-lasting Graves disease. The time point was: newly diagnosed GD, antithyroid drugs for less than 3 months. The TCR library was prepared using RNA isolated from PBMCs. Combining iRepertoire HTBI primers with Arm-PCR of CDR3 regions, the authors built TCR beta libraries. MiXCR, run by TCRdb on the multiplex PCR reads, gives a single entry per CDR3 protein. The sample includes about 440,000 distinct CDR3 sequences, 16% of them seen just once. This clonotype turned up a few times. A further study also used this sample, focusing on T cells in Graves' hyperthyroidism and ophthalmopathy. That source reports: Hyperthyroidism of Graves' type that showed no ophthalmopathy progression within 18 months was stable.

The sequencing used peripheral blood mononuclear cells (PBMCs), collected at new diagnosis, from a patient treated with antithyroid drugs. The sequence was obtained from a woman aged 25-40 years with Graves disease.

The CDR3: CSARDPWTDYGYTF. In DNA, the CDR3 is TGCAGTGCTAGAGATCCTTGGACCGACTATGGCTACACCTTC. The V call is TRBV20-1, the J call TRBJ1-2, with no clear D. The CDR3 consists of 14 residues. Per germline, CDR1 DFQATT and CDR2 SNEGSKA (reference sequence). V lost 0 bases and J lost 3, with 11 bases in between.